The 13 T cell receptor delta chains reported below all come from one sample, sequenced in a study of gamma-delta T cells after stem cell transplantation. TCRdb processed the RT-PCR reads again with the CATT caller. In the table there are over a hundred delta-chain clones, over 15% of which are singletons. Sequenced sample: gamma-delta T cells. All receptors come from a human donor. It is not recorded whose cells these are; they may come from a transplant donor. This table probably holds off-target reads from a library built for another chain.

This clone appeared a few times. CDR3 region: CACDTWGIPGKLIF. The DNA of the CDR3 is TGTGCCTGTGACACCTGGGGGATACCGGGTAAACTCATCTTT. The genes are TRDV2 and TRDJ1; the match to TRDD3 covers 10 bases. CDR1 and CDR2 from the germline V gene are GEAIGNYY and EKD. The CDR3 length is 14 residues. J was trimmed by 7 bases and V by 0 bases; bases with no gene match: 4.

This clone has just a few counts. This chain uses TRDV2 with TRDJ1; 11 bases agree with TRDD3. The V gene end was trimmed by 3 bases and the J gene end by 2 bases; junction bases not matched to a gene: 4. Germline loops: CDR1 GEAIGNYY, CDR2 EKD. This CDR3 contains 15 residues. Here the CDR3 DNA reads TGTGCCTGTGACTCCTGGGGGATACAAACCGATAAACTCATCTTT. Protein: CACDSWGIQTDKLIF.

CDR3 amino acids: CALWEVRYIIRNSLAVEQHWLSQVSIGRIQHF. CDR3 coding DNA: TGTGCCTTGTGGGAGGTGAGGTATATTATAAGAAACTCTTTGGCAGTGGAACAACACTGGTTGTCACAGGTAAGTATCGGAAGAATACAACATTTC. No J gene was assigned, while the V gene was called as TRDV3; the table names TRDD3, a call not compared with the DNA. Germline V gene data show CDR1 as TVYSNPD and CDR2 as GDNSRS (reference sequence). The CDR3 is 32 residues long.

This chain uses TRDV2 with TRDJ1; 7 nucleotides line up with TRDD3. The germline gives CDR1 GEAIGNYY, CDR2 EKD. The CDR3 is 14 amino acids. Trimming took 4 bases from V and 0 from J; bases not matched to a gene: 4. CDR3 amino acids: CACESLGDTDKLIF. The CDR3 nucleotides are TGTGCCTGTGAGTCGCTGGGGGACACCGATAAACTCATCTTT.

The chain carries TRDV1 and TRDJ1; 13 nucleotides match TRDD3. The CDR3 extends over 21 amino acids. The germline V gene has CDR1 TSWWSYY and CDR2 QGS. With 8 bases clipped from V and 3 bases from J, the junction kept 24 bases outside the gene matches. The DNA for the CDR3 is TGTGCTCTTCTTAGTCTTCCCCACTCGTACTGGGGGATACGGTTAGCCGATAAACTCATCTTT. It yields the protein CALLSLPHSYWGIRLADKLIF.

This chain links TRDV2 with TRDJ1, with 9 positions matching TRDD3. The CDR3 loop spans 16 amino acids. Germline V gene lookup returns CDR1 GEAIGNYY and CDR2 EKD. Trimming took 3 bases from V and 2 from J; bases not matched to a gene: 9. CDR3 DNA: TGTGCCTGTGACGCCGTACTGGGGGAGGGGACCGATAAACTCATCTTT. Translated, it gives CACDAVLGEGTDKLIF.

The rearrangement links TRDV2 to TRDJ1; a weak D match, TRDD3 (5 bases). Germline assignment: CDR1 GEAIGNYY and CDR2 EKD. This CDR3 has 14 amino acids. The germline V and J ends were trimmed by 3 bases and 5 bases, with 15 bases remaining between them. CDR3 nucleotide sequence: TGTGCCTGTGACCCCGCTGGGCGCAAAGATAAACTCATCTTT. Translated, it gives CACDPAGRKDKLIF.

This clone was detected a few times. V is TRDV2 and J is TRDJ1, with TRDD3 matching over 9 bases. With V trimmed by 0 bases and J by 1 base, 20 bases remained unmatched. Germline V gene sequence: CDR1 GEAIGNYY, CDR2 EKD. The CDR3 is made up of 21 amino acids. CDR3 region: CACDTGGLGGYPRTFTDKLIF. The CDR3 DNA sequence: TGTGCCTGTGACACCGGTGGACTGGGGGGATACCCCCGTACTTTCACCGATAAACTCATCTTT.

The genes are TRDV1 and TRDJ1; the match to TRDD3 covers 10 bases. Germline CDR1 reads TSWWSYY; CDR2 reads QGS. The CDR3 length is 24 residues. The J segment lost 1 base and the V segment lost 1 base, leaving 27 bases of the junction unmatched. The CDR3 DNA is TGTGCTCTTGGGGAACCTTGGCCTTCCCACAGTTCTTTTACTGGGGGATCCAGCACCGATAAACTCATCTTT. Translating gives CALGEPWPSHSSFTGGSSTDKLIF.

The chain carries TRDV2 and TRDJ1; 10 positions match TRDD3. Germline CDR1 GEAIGNYY, CDR2 EKD. V lost 3 bases and J lost 3; bases outside the gene matches: 12. The CDR3 has 17 amino acids. This CDR3 reads CACDVLGDKRISDKLIF. DNA for the CDR3: TGTGCCTGTGACGTTCTGGGGGATAAAAGAATTTCCGATAAACTCATCTTT.

Remarks on this clone: The junction and the germline gene differ at one end; a read error may be behind it. The chain joins TRDV2 to TRDJ1; perhaps TRDD2 as D (7 bases). Germline CDR1 GEAIGNYY, CDR2 EKD. This CDR3 has 22 residues. In DNA form, the CDR3 reads TGTGCCTGTGACCCCCTTCCTGCGGTACTGGGTAAGGAGTCACAGCCCACCGACAAACTCATCTTT. Amino acid sequence: CACDPLPAVLGKESQPTDKLIF.

The J gene is TRDJ1, the V gene TRDV2; D is tentatively TRDD2 or TRDD3 (5 bases each). V dropped 3 bases and J dropped 0 bases, with 25 bases sitting between them. The CDR3 length is 19 residues. The germline CDR1 and CDR2 sequences are GEAIGNYY and EKD. CDR3 sequence reads: CACDSLPIGGISDTDKLIF. The CDR3 region has the DNA TGTGCCTGTGACTCTCTTCCGATCGGGGGTATCTCGGACACCGATAAACTCATCTTT.

A few counts support this clone. This chain connects TRDV1 to TRDJ1; D gene unclear. V was pared by 0 bases and J by 2 bases, with 10 bases between. The germline gives CDR1 TSWWSYY, CDR2 QGS. The CDR3 consists of 15 residues. The CDR3 is CALGELLSGTDKLIF. CDR3 DNA: TGTGCTCTTGGGGAACTTCTTTCGGGTACCGATAAACTCATCTTT.